The T cell receptor (beta chain) described here comes from a study of cytomegalovirus exposure and HLA in healthy donors. Study as a whole: The 90 to 150 validation repertoires were produced on the same platform as the roughly 720 repertoires of the first cohort. This was reported in a later analysis. Study-level findings and limits: The authors listed approximately 150 TCR beta chains as cytomegalovirus-associated. Rarity held for most TCR sequences, but there were some public TCRs that occurred in many donors. Both high specificity and high sensitivity reportedly marked the classifier's diagnosis of cytomegalovirus status.

The CDR3 length is 15 residues. V dropped 5 bases and J dropped 0; count of bases not matched to a gene: 7. CDR1 is LGHNA, CDR2 YNFKEQ, per germline. Assay: immunoSEQ multiplex PCR; the TCRdb copy retains only in-frame clones and omits some. The repertoire holds about 250,000 clones, approximately 87% seen once, with 2.6% in the top ten. As regards this clone: Its antigen is undetermined.

The genes are TRBV4-2 and TRBJ2-7, with 7 bases matching TRBD1. The sequence came from a man aged 18 to 30 in good health and CMV-seronegative. Sequenced input: PBMCs. CDR3 in DNA: TGTGCCAGCAGCACACAGGGGCGCCCCTCCTACGAGCAGTACTTC. Amino acid sequence: CASSTQGRPSYEQYF.